One sample yielded the 31 T cell receptor beta chains listed below, sequenced in a study of blood T cell repertoires in COVID-19. Assay: immunoSEQ multiplex PCR; the TCRdb copy retains only in-frame clones and omits some. This sample has over 100,000 clones, with roughly 84% found just once. The specimen sequenced was peripheral blood. The receptor source for this set is a woman in her sixties or seventies with acute or convalescent COVID-19.

The rearrangement joins TRBV6-1 to TRBJ2-1; 8 bases align to TRBD2. CDR3 length: 15 amino acids. Trimming at V came to 2 bases and at J to 8 bases, leaving 8 bases not matched to a gene. CDR1 is MNHNS, CDR2 SASEGT, per germline. The CDR3 reads CASSESAGEFYEQFF. CDR3 in DNA: TGTGCCAGCAGTGAATCAGCGGGAGAGTTTTATGAGCAGTTCTTC.

This rearrangement joins TRBV28 to TRBJ2-1; 7 bases align to TRBD2. The trim removed 6 bases at V and 6 bases at J, leaving 11 bases unmatched. Germline CDR1 is MDHEN and CDR2 is SYDVKM. The CDR3 has 15 residues. CDR3: CASRPPGGEVNEQFF. The CDR3 DNA follows: TGTGCCAGCAGACCCCCTGGGGGGGAGGTCAATGAGCAGTTCTTC.

The chain is built from TRBV28 and TRBJ1-5, with 7 bases matching TRBD1. The germline gives CDR1 MDHEN, CDR2 SYDVKM. The CDR3 length is 14 residues. V was pared by 6 bases and J by 3 bases, with 5 bases of the junction left unmatched. The CDR3: CASSVTGDNQPQHF. The CDR3 nucleotides read TGTGCCAGCAGCGTTACAGGGGACAATCAGCCCCAGCATTTT.

Only one count was recorded for this clone. CDR3 sequence reads: CASSSISGTGTNEQFF. Here the CDR3 DNA reads TGTGCCAGCAGTTCGATCTCCGGGACAGGGACAAATGAGCAGTTCTTC. V and J are TRBV28 and TRBJ2-1; 9 nucleotides line up with TRBD1. Per germline, CDR1 MDHEN and CDR2 SYDVKM. The trim removed 4 bases at V and 7 bases at J, leaving 11 bases unmatched. This CDR3 has 16 amino acids.

The gene calls are TRBV3-1 (or the pseudogene TRBV3-2) and TRBJ1-6, with D perhaps TRBD1 (6 bases). V lost 1 base to trimming and J lost 4 bases, with 11 bases between them. CDR3 length: 16 residues. Germline CDR1 is LGHDT and CDR2 is YNNKEL (reference sequence). The CDR3 sequence is CASSQAGVFYNSPLHF. The CDR3 nucleotides are TGTGCCAGCAGCCAAGCAGGGGTCTTTTATAATTCACCCCTCCACTTT.

The chain carries TRBV5-1 and TRBJ1-1; D possibly corresponds to TRBD1 (5 bases). Germline CDR1 SGHRS, CDR2 YFSETQ. The CDR3 is 15 amino acids. V was shortened by 3 bases and J by 1 base, with 13 bases between the two germline ends. The CDR3 spells CASSSLGGENTEAFF. CDR3 nucleotides: TGCGCCAGCAGCTCCCTCGGAGGGGAGAACACTGAAGCTTTCTTT.

This sequence joins TRBV5-5 and TRBJ2-4; D gene uncertain. Germline CDR1 SGHKS, CDR2 YYEKEE (reference sequence). This CDR3 has 13 residues. Trimming cost V 4 bases and J 5 bases, with 10 bases left between them. For the CDR3, the DNA is TGTGCCAGCAGCGCCTTAACAGAAAACATTCAGTACTTC. Protein: CASSALTENIQYF. The complete variable domain, with remaining parts taken from reference TRBV5-5 and TRBJ2-4, reads DAGVTQSPTHLIKTRGQQVTLRCSPISGHKSVSWYQQVLGQGPQFIFQYYEKEERGRGNFPDRFSARQFPNYSSELNVNALLLGDSALYLCASSALTENIQYFGAGTRLSVL.

This chain uses TRBV7-2 with TRBJ2-5, with TRBD2 matching 12 bases. There are 16 residues in the CDR3. From germline, CDR1 is SGHTA and CDR2 FQGNSA. Germline trimming cut 5 bases from V and 4 bases from J; bases unmatched to any gene: 8. CDR3 amino acids: CASSPSLAGGRETQYF. The CDR3 bases are TGTGCCAGCAGCCCGAGCCTAGCGGGGGGGCGAGAGACCCAGTACTTC. Supplemented by reference TRBV7-2 and TRBJ2-5, the full variable domain reads GAGVSQSPSNKVTEKGKDVELRCDPISGHTALYWYRQSLGQGLEFLIYFQGNSAPDKSGLPSDRFSAERTGGSVSTLTIQRTQQEDSAVYLCASSPSLAGGRETQYFGPGTRLLVL.

The chain couples TRBV6-5 to TRBJ2-2; D gene ambiguous. Germline V lookup: CDR1 MNHEY, CDR2 SVGAGI. V lost 4 bases, J lost 4 bases, and 13 bases lay in between. CDR3 length equals 15 residues. The DNA of the CDR3 is TGTGCCAGCAGTTTCCGTACTTCTTCCACCGGGGAGCTGTTTTTT. It is translated as CASSFRTSSTGELFF.

V and J are TRBV6-6 and TRBJ1-2, with 7 nucleotides matching TRBD1. The V and J ends lost 0 bases and 5 bases, in that order; junction bases with no gene match: 3. Germline CDR1 and CDR2: MNHNY and SVGAGI (reference sequence). The CDR3 loop spans 14 amino acids. The CDR3 DNA reads as TGTGCCAGCAGTTACTCGACAGGGAAGTATGGCTACACCTTC. Its protein is CASSYSTGKYGYTF.

With regard to this clone: The germline gene is not matched at one end of the junction; a read error may be the cause. The chain couples TRBV3-1 (or the pseudogene TRBV3-2) to TRBJ2-1, with 9 bases aligning to TRBD1. The CDR3 extends over 12 amino acids. CDR1 LGHDT and CDR2 YNNKEL come from the germline V gene (reference sequence). The CDR3 sequence is CASSQGDRGAIF. CDR3 nucleotide sequence: TGTGCCAGCAGCCAAGGTGACAGGGGGGCGATCTTC.

The chain has TRBV11-2 and TRBJ1-2; 10 bases line up with TRBD1. The junction had 4 bases not matched to a gene; V was cut back by 4 bases and J by 8 bases. Germline CDR1 SGHAT, CDR2 FQNNGV. The CDR3 runs 13 residues. The CDR3 spells CASSSGQGRGYTF. CDR3 nucleotide sequence: TGTGCCAGCAGCTCGGGACAGGGGAGAGGCTACACCTTC. Based on the CDR3 plus reference TRBV11-2 and TRBJ1-2, the full variable domain is EAGVAQSPRYKIIEKRQSVAFWCNPISGHATLYWYQQILGQGPKLLIQFQNNGVVDDSQLPKDRFSAERLKGVDSTLKIQPAKLEDSAVYLCASSSGQGRGYTFGSGTRLTVV.

This chain joins TRBV7-9 and TRBJ2-3, with 7 bases fitting TRBD1. V lost 5 bases and J lost 4; bases outside the gene matches: 9. Germline CDR1 reads SEHNR; CDR2 reads FQNEAQ (reference sequence). The length of the CDR3 is 15 residues. CDR3 nucleotide sequence: TGTGCCAGCAGCCCGACAGGGTCCGAATCAGATACGCAGTATTTT. It translates to CASSPTGSESDTQYF.

This clone was observed a single time. The V call is TRBV23-1, the J call TRBJ2-7; 8 positions match TRBD1. TRBV23-1 is assigned to the ORF class and has an uncertain function. The length of the CDR3 is 16 residues. The V gene end was trimmed by 3 bases and the J gene end by 4 bases; junction bases not matched to a gene: 11. This CDR3 reads CASSQTTGVRGYEQYF. CDR3 nucleotides: TGCGCCAGCAGTCAGACGACAGGGGTGCGGGGTTACGAGCAGTACTTC.

The V call is TRBV5-1, the J call TRBJ1-1; TRBD1 matches 8 bases. Germline assignment: CDR1 SGHRS and CDR2 YFSETQ. CDR3 length: 15 amino acids. J lost 0 bases, V lost 4 bases, and 5 bases had no gene match. The CDR3 sequence: CASSTVTGVNTEAFF. CDR3 sequence (DNA): TGCGCCAGCAGCACGGTGACAGGGGTGAACACTGAAGCTTTCTTT.

The chain employs TRBV7-8 and TRBJ2-1; 8 nucleotides line up with TRBD1. CDR3 length equals 17 residues. The V segment lost 0 bases and the J segment 7 bases; nucleotides outside the gene matches: 11. CDR1 is SGHVS, CDR2 FQNEAQ, per germline. The CDR3 loop reads CASSLAGAGQVENEQFF. Written as DNA, the CDR3 is TGTGCCAGCAGCTTAGCAGGGGCGGGACAGGTAGAGAATGAGCAGTTCTTC.

This sequence joins TRBV2 and TRBJ2-2, with D hard to call. The germline CDR1 and CDR2 sequences are SNHLY and FYNNEI. The CDR3 totals 15 residues. V shed 2 bases and J shed 2 bases, with 9 bases lying between them. The CDR3 spells CASSENPRNTGELFF. CDR3 DNA: TGTGCCAGCAGTGAAAACCCGCGCAACACCGGGGAGCTGTTTTTT.

The chain recombines TRBV12-5 with TRBJ1-6; D ambiguous. V was cut by 2 bases and J by 7 bases, with 6 bases left in between. Per germline, CDR1 LGHNT and CDR2 FRNRAP. This CDR3 is built from 13 residues. CDR3 protein: CASGLNSNSPLHF. The CDR3 DNA sequence: TGTGCTAGTGGTTTGAATAGCAATTCACCCCTCCACTTT. The variable domain in full, with the rest retrieved from reference TRBV12-5 and TRBJ1-6, is DARVTQTPRHKVTEMGQEVTMRCQPILGHNTVFWYRQTMMQGLELLAYFRNRAPLDDSGMPKDRFSAEMPDATLATLKIQPSEPRDSAVYFCASGLNSNSPLHFGNGTRLTVT.

V usage is TRBV19 and J usage is TRBJ1-1; unclear D gene. Trimming shortened V by 3 bases and J by 0 bases, and 20 bases separated the two germline ends. This CDR3 has 18 residues. Germline V CDR1 and CDR2: LNHDA, SQIVND (reference sequence). CDR3 residues: CASSMGAGFPYMNTEAFF. DNA of the CDR3: TGTGCCAGTAGTATGGGAGCGGGTTTCCCCTACATGAACACTGAAGCTTTCTTT. Complete variable domain (other parts from reference TRBV19 and TRBJ1-1): DGGITQSPKYLFRKEGQNVTLSCEQNLNHDAMYWYRQDPGQGLRLIYYSQIVNDFQKGDIAEGYSVSREKKESFPLTVTSAQKNPTAFYLCASSMGAGFPYMNTEAFFGQGTRLTVV.

V usage is TRBV15 and J usage is TRBJ2-2, with 9 bases aligning to TRBD1. The trim removed 5 bases at V and 6 bases at J, leaving 10 bases unmatched. The CDR3 covers 16 residues. The V gene's germline CDR1 is LNHNV and CDR2 YYDKDF (reference sequence). The CDR3: CATSVETGGISGELFF. The DNA for the CDR3 is TGTGCCACCAGCGTTGAGACAGGGGGGATTTCCGGGGAGCTGTTTTTT. The complete variable domain, with remaining parts taken from reference TRBV15 and TRBJ2-2, reads DAMVIQNPRYQVTQFGKPVTLSCSQTLNHNVMYWYQQKSSQAPKLLFHYYDKDFNNEADTPDNFQSRRPNTSFCFLDIRSPGLGDTAMYLCATSVETGGISGELFFGEGSRLTVL.

V usage is TRBV6-5 and J usage is TRBJ1-6; 7 bases agree with TRBD1. The CDR3 runs 15 residues. Germline V CDR1 and CDR2: MNHEY, SVGAGI. Germline trimming cut 5 bases from V and 8 bases from J; bases unmatched to any gene: 9. DNA of the CDR3: TGTGCCAGCAGTCCAACAGGGGATGGGGATTCACCCCTCCACTTT. Encoded protein: CASSPTGDGDSPLHF.

The count of this clone is one. The chain has TRBV6-6 and TRBJ1-2; 8 nucleotides match TRBD1. Germline loops: CDR1 MNHNY, CDR2 SVGAGI (reference sequence). J was trimmed by 5 bases and V by 6 bases; bases with no gene match: 11. This CDR3 spans 15 amino acids. The DNA for the CDR3 is TGTGCCAGCAGGACAGGGGACGATTCCTCATATGGCTACACCTTC. This gives the protein CASRTGDDSSYGYTF.

This rearrangement joins TRBV28 to TRBJ1-6, with D perhaps matching TRBD1 (6 bases). CDR1 MDHEN and CDR2 SYDVKM come from the germline V gene. The V gene lost 7 bases and the J gene lost 7 bases, with 11 bases spanning the gap. The CDR3 is made up of 13 amino acids. CDR3 DNA sequence: TGTGCCAGCATGGGGGCCACGAATTCACCCCTCCACTTT. This codes for CASMGATNSPLHF.

This sequence joins TRBV28 and TRBJ2-2, with TRBD2 identical over 15 bases. The length of the CDR3 is 16 residues. CDR1 and CDR2 from the germline V gene are MDHEN and SYDVKM. V lost 2 bases and J lost 8; bases outside the gene matches: 3. CDR3 amino acids: CASSLLGLAGGGELFF. Written as DNA, the CDR3 is TGTGCCAGCAGTTTACTGGGACTAGCGGGAGGTGGGGAGCTGTTTTTT.

The V call is TRBV9, the J call TRBJ2-1, with TRBD2 identical over 7 bases. Germline-derived CDR1 and CDR2 are SGDLS and YYNGEE. There are 14 residues in the CDR3. With V trimmed by 0 bases and J by 6 bases, 3 bases remained unmatched. The CDR3 coding sequence is TGTGCCAGCAGCGTAGTGGGGGGGAGCAATGAGCAGTTCTTC. Its protein product is CASSVVGGSNEQFF.

V and J are TRBV5-6 and TRBJ2-3, with 9 bases fitting TRBD2. The CDR3 extends over 16 amino acids. Trimming cost V 1 base and J 2 bases; bases outside gene matches: 5. Germline CDR1 reads SGHDT; CDR2 reads YYEEEE. This CDR3 is CASSLIRLAATDTQYF. The CDR3 DNA sequence: TGTGCCAGCAGCTTGATAAGACTAGCGGCCACAGATACGCAGTATTTT.

The CDR3 coding sequence is TGTGCCAGCAGTGAAAACCTCCCCGTAGCAGGGCAAAACAATCAGCCCCAGCATTTT. It specifies CASSENLPVAGQNNQPQHF. The chain joins TRBV2 to TRBJ1-5; TRBD1 is a possible D gene (5 bases). V was clipped by 2 bases and J by 3 bases, with 23 bases between them. The germline V gene encodes CDR1 SNHLY and CDR2 FYNNEI. The CDR3 has 19 residues. The whole variable domain, remainder taken from reference TRBV2 and TRBJ1-5, is EPEVTQTPSHQVTQMGQEVILRCVPISNHLYFYWYRQILGQKVEFLVSFYNNEISEKSEIFDDQFSVERPDGSNFTLKIRSTKLEDSAMYFCASSENLPVAGQNNQPQHFGDGTRLSIL.

The J gene is TRBJ1-2, the V gene TRBV3-1 (or the pseudogene TRBV3-2), with 8 nucleotides matching TRBD1. Germline CDR1 is LGHDT and CDR2 is YNNKEL (reference sequence). With 4 bases clipped from V and 7 bases from J, the junction kept 5 bases outside the gene matches. This CDR3 is built from 13 residues. The CDR3, as DNA: TGTGCCAGCAGCCGATCAGGGGGCAGTGGCTACACCTTC. As protein: CASSRSGGSGYTF.

The rearrangement joins TRBV30 to TRBJ1-4, with 7 positions matching TRBD1. Germline trimming cut 0 bases from V and 8 bases from J; bases unmatched to any gene: 6. The CDR3 consists of 14 residues. Germline V lookup: CDR1 GTSNPN, CDR2 SVGIG (reference sequence). The CDR3 DNA follows: TGTGCCTGGAGTGTTGACAGGGCGACGGAAAAACTGTTTTTT. Translation gives CAWSVDRATEKLFF.

The chain is built from TRBV6-5 and TRBJ2-3, with a tentative D call TRBD1 (5 bases). The V gene lost 7 bases and the J gene lost 2 bases, with 10 bases spanning the gap. The CDR3 contains 13 residues. The germline V gene has CDR1 MNHEY and CDR2 SVGAGI. As DNA, the CDR3 is TGTGCCAGCAACCCGACAGCCACAGATACGCAGTATTTT. This sequence encodes CASNPTATDTQYF.

V is TRBV5-1 and J is TRBJ1-4, with D uncertain. From germline, CDR1 is SGHRS and CDR2 YFSETQ. The CDR3 runs 15 residues. Trimming removed 0 bases at V and 5 bases at J, with 11 bases between. The CDR3 DNA reads TGCGCCAGCAGCTTGGAGCCAGGCCCCAATGAAAAACTGTTTTTT. Translation gives CASSLEPGPNEKLFF.